The rows below give T cell receptor beta chains drawn from one sample of a study of blood T cell repertoires in COVID-19. Only in-frame clones appear in the TCRdb table, and some are missing; sequencing was by immunoSEQ multiplex PCR. The profile shows about 200,000 clones, 88% of them singletons. The sequenced sample consisted of peripheral blood. These receptors came from a human donor in a cohort sampled during active COVID-19. The CDR3 runs from the conserved cysteine through the conserved F or W. A D gene is named only where the DNA matches it firmly. Size is stated for part of the rows, as once, few or many counts, or as a class when the clone is expanded.

TRBV4-3	.	TRBJ1-6	.	TGCGCCAGCAGCCAAGATAGGGGTTCTGATTCACCCCTCCACTTT	CASSQDRGSDSPLHF
TRBV5-1	.	TRBJ2-2	.	TGCGCCAGCAGCCGGATGCCGGGGGCCGGGGAGCTGTTTTTT	CASSRMPGAGELFF
TRBV11-2	TRBD2	TRBJ2-5	.	TGTGCCAGCAGCTTATCGGGGGGGGGCCAAGAGACCCAGTACTTC	CASSLSGGGQETQYF
TRBV30	.	TRBJ2-7	.	TGTGCCTGGAGTGTACTTACAGGGACCGAGCAGTACTTC	CAWSVLTGTEQYF
TRBV29-1	.	TRBJ2-5	.	TGCAGCGTTGACTATTCCGAAGAGACCCAGTACTTC	CSVDYSEETQYF
TRBV19	.	TRBJ1-5	.	TGTGCCAGTAGTATAGCGGGCAGGGGACATAATCAGCCCCAGCATTTT	CASSIAGRGHNQPQHF
TRBV5-1	.	TRBJ2-5	.	TGCGCCAGCAGCTTGCGTGCGCAGGTCCAAGAGACCCAGTACTTC	CASSLRAQVQETQYF
TRBV6-6	TRBD1	TRBJ1-1	.	TGTGCCAGCCGCAGGGGGCTGAACACTGAAGCTTTCTTT	CASRRGLNTEAFF
TRBV19	.	TRBJ1-1	.	TGTGCCAGTACCGAACAGGTATTGAACACTGAAGCTTTCTTT	CASTEQVLNTEAFF
TRBV5-1	TRBD2	TRBJ2-3	.	TGCGCCAGCAGCCCCTCGACTAGCGGGGGAGTCGATACGCAGTATTTT	CASSPSTSGGVDTQYF
TRBV2	TRBD2	TRBJ2-1	few	TGTGCCAGCAATAGGCTAGCGGGAGTAGAGCAGTTCTTC	CASNRLAGVEQFF
TRBV5-1	.	TRBJ2-3	.	TGCGCCAGCAGCCCGTCGGGTAGCACAGATACGCAGTATTTT	CASSPSGSTDTQYF
TRBV7-9	TRBD1	TRBJ2-7	.	TGTGCCAGCAGCTCGAATCCGGGACAGGGAAACGAGCAGTACTTC	CASSSNPGQGNEQYF
TRBV14	TRBD2	TRBJ2-5	.	TGTGCCAGCAGCCAAGATGGAGCTAGCGGGTGGAGGTACCAAGAGACCCAGTACTTC	CASSQDGASGWRYQETQYF
TRBV30	TRBD1	TRBJ2-5	.	TGTGCCTGGAGTTACAGGGGGGAGACCCAGTACTTC	CAWSYRGETQYF
TRBV9	TRBD2	TRBJ2-2	few	TGTGCCAGCAGCCTAGAGGGCGGGAGGCGGACCGGGGAGCTGTTTTTT	CASSLEGGRRTGELFF
TRBV10-3	TRBD1	TRBJ1-5	.	TGTGCCATCAACGGACAGGGGGTCAATCAGCCCCAGCATTTT	CAINGQGVNQPQHF
TRBV3-1/TRBV3-2	.	TRBJ2-3	.	TGTGCCAGCCGCACTAGCACAGATACGCAGTATTTT	CASRTSTDTQYF
TRBV7-2	.	TRBJ2-7	.	TGTGCCAGCAGCTTACGGGGGAGTATCTACGAGCAGTACTTC	CASSLRGSIYEQYF
TRBV10-3	TRBD2	TRBJ2-3	once	TGTGCCAGCCGACTAGCGGGAGGTGTAGCCGATACGCAGTATTTT	CASRLAGGVADTQYF